This T cell receptor (beta chain) is from a study of CD8 T cells in ankylosing spondylitis. Study-wide points: It was reported that disease-linked clones were significantly enriched in matched ankylosing spondylitis synovial fluid. About 8 highly homologous variants made up a TCR beta motif, and this motif appeared characteristic of ankylosing spondylitis blood.

TCRdb used MiXCR to reprocess the 5' RACE reads, holding one entry per CDR3 protein. Found here are roughly 230,000 distinct CDR3 sequences, 8% to 10% of them singletons; the top ten hold roughly 5%. This clonotype came up many times. The antigen remains undetermined. Sequencing was carried out using blood, either unsorted or a sorted T cell fraction (not recorded which). The sequence derives from a female donor with ankylosing spondylitis or in good health (not recorded which).

The CDR3 DNA sequence: TGTGCCAGCAGTTACGCGTCAAGGATGGCTGGAAACACCATATATTTT. It is translated as CASSYASRMAGNTIYF. The chain couples TRBV6-5 to TRBJ1-3; D is unclear. This CDR3 spans 16 amino acids. Trimming removed 2 bases at V and 2 bases at J, with 13 bases between. The germline CDR1 and CDR2 sequences are MNHEY and SVGAGI.